This T cell receptor (beta chain) emerged from a study of OX40 agonist ivuxolimab in advanced cancers. Turning to the study itself: A mean age of around 66 years, range roughly 20 to 90, was recorded, and over 65% were male. A partial response was reached by three patients: one with hepatocellular carcinoma and two with cutaneous melanoma.

This clone is medium-sized within its sample. Its antigen is as yet unknown. Study-wide results and limits: Low normalized T-cell clonal expansion also characterized some of the nonresponders. There were, on average, more expanded clones in CD8+ T cells than in CD4+.

Assay used: immunoSEQ multiplex PCR; TCRdb lists only in-frame clones, some missing. The sample lists roughly 26,000 clones; 76% were seen once. V gave up 3 bases and J gave up 4 bases; unmatched junction bases: 8. This CDR3 region has 16 residues. Germline-derived CDR1 and CDR2 are SGHKS and YYEKEE (reference sequence). The genes are TRBV5-5 and TRBJ2-7; 12 bases agree with TRBD1. The input for sequencing was CD4+ or CD8+ T cells sorted from blood, taken in a trial of the OX40 agonist ivuxolimab. The clonotype was recovered from an adult with an advanced solid tumor such as melanoma, head and neck, liver or kidney cancer. The CDR3 DNA follows: TGTGCCAGCAGCTCACGCGGGACAGGGGGCCTGTACGAGCAGTACTTC. Amino acid sequence: CASSSRGTGGLYEQYF.